This T cell receptor beta chain was identified during a study of cytomegalovirus exposure and HLA in healthy donors. General study points: According to an earlier analysis, most TCR beta V segments yielded productive rearrangements about 87% or about 30% of the time. While the bulk of TCR sequences proved rare, some public TCRs turned up in many donors.

The germline gives CDR1 PRHDT, CDR2 FYEKMQ (reference sequence). This CDR3 has 18 amino acids. Trimming left V 2 bases short and J 3 bases short, with 23 bases between. The PCR used 60 Vbeta and 13 Jbeta primers. Profiled with immunoSEQ multiplex PCR; TCRdb holds only in-frame clones, not every one. The repertoire consists of over 100,000 clones, with less than 85% occurring once and the leading ten covering about 5.4%. Turning to this clone: Its antigen remains unidentified.

The source of this sequence is a woman aged 18 to 35 in good health and CMV-seropositive. Input material: PBMCs. The chain has TRBV13 and TRBJ2-7; possibly TRBD2 for D (5 bases). The CDR3 sequence is CASSLRGAQYVGGYEQYF. The CDR3 DNA reads as TGTGCCAGCAGCTTACGGGGTGCCCAGTACGTTGGCGGCTACGAGCAGTACTTC.